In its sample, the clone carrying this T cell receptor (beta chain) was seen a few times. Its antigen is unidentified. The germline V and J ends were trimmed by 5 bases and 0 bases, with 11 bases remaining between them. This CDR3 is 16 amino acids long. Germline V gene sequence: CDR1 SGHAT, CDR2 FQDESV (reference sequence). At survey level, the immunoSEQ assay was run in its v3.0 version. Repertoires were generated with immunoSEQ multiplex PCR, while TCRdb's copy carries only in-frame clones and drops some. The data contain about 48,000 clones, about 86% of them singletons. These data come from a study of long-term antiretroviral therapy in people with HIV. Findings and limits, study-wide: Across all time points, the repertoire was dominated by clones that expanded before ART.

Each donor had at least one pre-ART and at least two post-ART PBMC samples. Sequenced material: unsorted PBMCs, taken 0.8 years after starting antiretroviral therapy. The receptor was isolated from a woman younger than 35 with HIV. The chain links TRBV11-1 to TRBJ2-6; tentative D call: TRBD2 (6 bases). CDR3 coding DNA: TGTGCCAGCAGCCCGGGACTTCTCTCTGGGGCCAACGTCCTGACTTTC. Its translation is CASSPGLLSGANVLTF. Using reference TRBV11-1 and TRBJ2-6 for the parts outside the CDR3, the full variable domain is EAEVAQSPRYKITEKSQAVAFWCDPISGHATLYWYRQILGQGPELLVQFQDESVVDDSQLPKDRFSAERLKGVDSTLKIQPAELGDSAMYLCASSPGLLSGANVLTFGAGSRLTVL.